Reported below is one TCR beta chain. Which antigen it targets is not known. Qualities for individual bases were not recorded, and no much larger clone is one base off. The entry originates in a study of beta chain features in type 1 diabetes (dated by TCRdb to 2016 to 2019). Describing the broader study: Patients and healthy donors did not differ in mean age, gender distribution, total cell number or subset yield. Regulatory and stem cell-like memory subsets were isolated from only 8 patients and roughly eight healthy donors, whereas naive and central memory subsets came from all 30 or so donors. The study compared the TCRB repertoires of sorted circulating CD4+ T cell subsets in recently diagnosed type 1 diabetes patients with those in matched healthy donors. A total of 107,917,701 sorted cells were examined across all samples, and a strong correlation was observed between cell number per subset and RNA yield. General findings and caveats noted by the study authors: Because small numbers of individuals were included in the HLA sub-analyses, any influence of HLA type on TCRB rearrangement was left unresolved. A moderate but significant shortening of TCRB CDR3 length was observed in type 1 diabetes patients in all four CD4+ subsets. At VDJ recombination sites, patients with type 1 diabetes made fewer insertions and deleted more nucleotides, a pattern implying thymic rearrangement abnormalities. The naive, central memory and regulatory TCRB repertoires appeared to resemble one another more closely among patients than among healthy donors. Because cDNA rather than genomic DNA was sequenced, highly expressing activated cells could have been over-represented, although no difference in activation and CD3 levels was found between groups. PCR might favor shorter templates, but patient and control samples were amplified and corrected together, so any skew would affect both groups equally.

The germline V gene (reference sequence) provides CDR1 SEHNR and CDR2 FQNEAQ. V and J lose 0 bases and 1 base, and a span of 4 bases separates them. Counted from cysteine to phenylalanine, this CDR3 has 14 amino acids. The kept DNA is CDR3 alone, 42 bases in frame from the first base. From each donor, a single peripheral blood sample of 95 to 150 mL on average was drawn into heparinised tubes. A BD FACSAria II was used to sort naive, central memory, regulatory and stem cell-like memory CD4+ T cells with a panel that included CD45RO, CCR7, CD25, CD127, CD95 and CD27. Purity was above 95% for every sorted population. PBMCs were isolated immediately by Lymphoprep density gradient centrifugation and stained directly without culture. To minimize batch effects, samples were stained and sorted in pairs, one healthy donor with one patient per experiment. The High Capacity cDNA Reverse Transcription Kit was used to reverse transcribe all of the isolated RNA, meaning that expressed TCRB transcripts were what got sequenced. Deep immunoSEQ sequencing was performed on naive, central memory and regulatory T cell samples, with an average of around 3.5 million total reads per sample. Sorted cells were lysed in RLT buffer, and RNA was extracted using DNase-treated RNeasy Micro or Mini kits according to cell number. To prevent cross-contamination, each cell subset was processed individually, whereas patient and healthy donor samples were processed jointly. The immunoSEQ multiplex PCR was used to amplify TCRB sequences from cDNA, yielding 87-bp fragments that span the CDR3 region. Amplicons were sequenced on the Illumina HiSeq platform. Concerning the study's data processing: Synthetic template baselines were used to correct PCR bias computationally, reads within Hamming distance 2 were collapsed together, and singletons that could not be merged were discarded. Reads were aligned against IMGT so that V, D and J genes, CDR3 length and insertions or deletions at six rearrangement sites could be assigned. Within each subset, clonotype counts were normalized to sorted cell number, after which true diversity and Gini coefficients were computed with the tcR R package. The overlap coefficient, calculated on TCRB nucleotide sequences, was used to quantify repertoire sharing. As a proxy for the pre-selection repertoire, out-of-frame TCRB sequences from naive cells were analyzed. TCRdb limited this immuneACCESS table to in-frame rearrangements with V and J called. A share of clones is missing; checked studies link under half to unresolved V genes, and the rest is unexplained. V and J calls and clone size are as listed in that table; D and trimming were resolved from the DNA. A total of roughly 250,000 clones appear in this sample, about 71% of them only once. Of the sample, almost 0.055% is held by the ten largest clones.

Sequenced: naive CD4+ T cells from blood. The sample's cell subset or site label, in plain terms: true naive CD4+ T cells. This clonotype originated in a man aged 25 to 40 in good health. The chain couples TRBV7-9 to TRBJ1-5, with the D gene uncertain. The CDR3 amino acid sequence is: CASSLATSNQPQHF. The nucleotide sequence is TGTGCCAGCAGCTTAGCCACGAGCAATCAGCCCCAGCATTTT.